These 14 T cell receptor beta chains came from one sample sequenced in a study of T-cell reconstitution after alpha-beta-depleted transplantation in children. Library preparation (for TCRbeta) was performed with unique molecular identifiers. TCRdb re-called the PCR reads with MiXCR, one entry per CDR3 protein. The table records about 340,000 distinct CDR3 sequences, roughly 13% of them present only once. The sample was PBMCs, taken from the stem cell graft. These receptors were collected from a human donor who donated a stem cell graft to a child with Fanconi anemia.

The gene calls are TRBV5-1 and TRBJ1-6; TRBD1 aligns across 9 bases. The germline V gene has CDR1 SGHRS and CDR2 YFSETQ. Trimming cost V 0 bases and J 7 bases; bases outside gene matches: 5. This CDR3 is built from 16 residues. The CDR3 loop reads CASSLVQGARNSPLHF. DNA for the CDR3: TGCGCCAGCAGCTTGGTACAGGGGGCGAGAAATTCACCCCTCCACTTT.

This clonotype was recorded many times. V usage is TRBV12-3 or TRBV12-4 and J usage is TRBJ2-1, with 10 bases matching TRBD1. The CDR3 contains 12 residues. The trim removed 5 bases at V and 11 bases at J, leaving 3 bases unmatched. CDR3 DNA: TGTGCCAGCAGTCCGGACAGGGGGAAGCAGTTCTTC. It encodes CASSPDRGKQFF.

This sequence joins TRBV5-1 and TRBJ1-1; 9 nucleotides align to TRBD1. Germline CDR1 SGHRS, CDR2 YFSETQ. This CDR3 has 16 amino acids. With 3 bases clipped from V and 4 bases from J, the junction kept 10 bases outside the gene matches. This CDR3 reads CASSSLRQGGFTEAFF. The CDR3 region has the DNA TGCGCCAGCAGCTCCTTACGACAGGGGGGCTTCACTGAAGCTTTCTTT.

Only a few counts were recorded for this clonotype. This chain uses TRBV5-1 with TRBJ2-1, with 8 positions matching TRBD1. The ends lost 3 bases at V and 3 bases at J; junction bases unmatched: 5. The V gene's germline CDR1 is SGHRS and CDR2 YFSETQ. The CDR3 has 15 residues. The CDR3 is CASSSGQGHYNEQFF. The CDR3, as DNA: TGCGCCAGCAGCTCAGGACAGGGTCACTACAATGAGCAGTTCTTC.

This chain uses TRBV29-1 with TRBJ2-1; D is uncertain. CDR1 is SQVTM, CDR2 ANQGSEA, per germline. This CDR3 region has 9 residues. Trimming left V 3 bases short and J 13 bases short, with 7 bases between. The CDR3 loop reads CSVETPQFF. DNA for the CDR3: TGCAGCGTTGAGACACCCCAGTTCTTC.

This clonotype was observed many times. The chain joins TRBV27 to TRBJ2-2, with D unclear. This CDR3 is built from 15 residues. Germline V gives CDR1 MNHEY, CDR2 SMNVEV (reference sequence). V shed 6 bases and J shed 0 bases, with 11 bases lying between them. The CDR3 loop reads CASRPYHTNTGELFF. The CDR3 coding sequence is TGTGCCAGCAGACCATACCACACGAACACCGGGGAGCTGTTTTTT.

J is TRBJ1-1 and V is TRBV18; D remains ambiguous. The germline V gene encodes CDR1 KGHSH and CDR2 LQKENI. Trimming pared 5 bases from V and 0 bases from J, leaving 19 bases between. The CDR3 length is 17 residues. The CDR3 loop is CASSSRGVIIMNTEAFF. The CDR3 DNA reads TGTGCCAGCTCATCCCGGGGTGTGATAATCATGAACACTGAAGCTTTCTTT.

There are many counts of this clonotype. This chain links TRBV5-4 with TRBJ2-1, with 9 bases lining up with TRBD2. Losses at the gene ends were 0 bases for V and 3 bases for J; bases not matched to a gene: 1. CDR1 is SGHNT and CDR2 is YYREEE in the germline V gene (reference sequence). This CDR3 has 15 residues. The CDR3 DNA is TGTGCCAGCAGCTTGGGACTAGCGGACTACAATGAGCAGTTCTTC. Its protein product is CASSLGLADYNEQFF.

Only a few counts were recorded for this clonotype. The CDR3 DNA follows: TGTGCCAGCAGTTTAGGAGGGACAGGAGGCAATGGCTACACCTTC. Amino acid sequence: CASSLGGTGGNGYTF. The chain uses TRBV12-3 or TRBV12-4 and TRBJ1-2, with 8 bases that match TRBD1. The V gene end was trimmed by 1 base and the J gene end by 6 bases; junction bases not matched to a gene: 7. The length of the CDR3 is 15 residues.

This chain connects TRBV3-1 to TRBJ1-1; D perhaps matches TRBD1 (6 bases). Trimming left V 2 bases short and J 3 bases short, with 10 bases between. CDR1 is LGHDT and CDR2 is YNNKEL in the germline V gene (reference sequence). The CDR3 consists of 14 residues. CDR3 sequence: CASSQPPGDTEAFF. The DNA for the CDR3 is TGTGCCAGCAGCCAACCACCAGGGGACACTGAAGCTTTCTTT.

As to this clonotype: The junction shows a germline mismatch at one end, possibly a read error. The chain couples TRBV6-1 to TRBJ2-1, with unresolved D. CDR3 length: 13 amino acids. CDR1 and CDR2 (germline): MNHNS, SASEGT. CDR3 nucleotides: TGTGCCTGCAGATCTGATGCCAACAATGAGCAGTTCTTC. Its protein is CACRSDANNEQFF.

This clonotype was picked up a small number of times. The CDR3 loop is CASTGGVLPEETQYF. In DNA, the CDR3 is TGTGCCAGCACTGGTGGGGTCCTACCCGAAGAGACCCAGTACTTC. V usage is TRBV2 and J usage is TRBJ2-5; D gene uncertain. The CDR3 has 15 residues. Deletions cut 7 bases from V and 3 bases from J, with 18 bases between. The germline gives CDR1 SNHLY, CDR2 FYNNEI.

This clonotype was seen more than once but under ten times. The gene calls are TRBV7-9 and TRBJ2-7, with D uncertain. The CDR3 sequence is 12 residues long. Looked up from germline, CDR1 is SEHNR and CDR2 is FQNEAQ (reference sequence). Between the trimmed V and J ends, which lost 3 bases and 3 bases, there was a span of 6 bases. The CDR3 here is CASSFNSYEQYV. CDR3 in DNA: TGTGCCAGCAGCTTTAACAGCTACGAGCAGTACGTC.

This chain connects TRBV7-2 to TRBJ1-2; weak D call: TRBD1 (5 bases). The CDR3 spans 14 residues. Per the germline V gene, CDR1 is SGHTA and CDR2 is FQGNSA. The ends were cut back, 3 bases at V and 5 bases at J, with 13 bases in the middle. For the CDR3, the DNA is TGTGCCAGCAGCTTGTCGTGGGGGGATTATGGCTACACCTTC. It translates to CASSLSWGDYGYTF.